This is a list of T cell receptor beta chains from one sample in a study of OX40 agonist ivuxolimab in advanced cancers. Using immunoSEQ multiplex PCR, the repertoire was profiled, and TCRdb retains in-frame clones only, with some absent. The sample yields roughly 81,000 clones, approximately 90% seen once. This specimen was CD4+ or CD8+ T cells sorted from blood, taken in a trial of the OX40 agonist ivuxolimab. These receptors were taken from an adult with an advanced solid tumor such as melanoma, head and neck, liver or kidney cancer. Both conserved end residues are part of each CDR3. The D gene is left open where the match is weak. Where a row states a size, it is once, few, many or the class of an expanded clone; other rows omit it.

d_call	j_call	clone_size	v_call	cdr3_aa	cdr3_nt
TRBD1	TRBJ1-1	-	TRBV16	CASSQAGTVMNTEAFF	TGTGCCAGCAGCCAAGCAGGGACAGTAATGAACACTGAAGCTTTCTTT
TRBD1	TRBJ1-2	-	TRBV5-1	CASSLEGTGIVGYGYTF	TGCGCCAGCAGCTTGGAGGGGACAGGGATTGTTGGGTATGGCTACACCTTC
-	TRBJ1-5	-	TRBV5-1	CASSLDRRGPQHF	TGCGCCAGCAGCTTGGACAGGAGGGGACCCCAGCATTTT
-	TRBJ1-4	-	TRBV7-9	CASSLAGFPRDEKLFF	TGTGCCAGCAGCTTAGCCGGCTTTCCCAGGGACGAAAAACTGTTTTTT
TRBD1	TRBJ1-1	-	TRBV18	CASSPWDRQLNTEAFF	TGTGCCAGCTCACCCTGGGACAGACAACTGAACACTGAAGCTTTCTTT
-	TRBJ2-2	few	TRBV7-6	CASSLVSGAVTGELFF	TGTGCCAGCAGCTTAGTATCGGGGGCGGTCACCGGGGAGCTGTTTTTT
-	TRBJ2-5	-	TRBV6-5	CASSLRWGRETQYF	TGTGCCAGCAGTCTTAGGTGGGGGCGAGAGACCCAGTACTTC
-	TRBJ1-4	few	TRBV14	CASSRGEKLFF	TGTGCCAGCAGCCGTGGTGAAAAACTGTTTTTT
-	TRBJ2-5	-	TRBV6-1	CASSLDRDETQYF	TGTGCCAGCAGTCTTGATAGGGACGAGACCCAGTACTTC
-	TRBJ1-2	-	TRBV6-5	CASTPDGYYGYTF	TGTGCCAGCACCCCGGACGGATACTATGGCTACACCTTC
-	TRBJ2-1	few	TRBV7-2	CASSLDAGNTYNEQFF	TGTGCCAGCAGCTTAGATGCTGGGAACACCTACAATGAGCAGTTCTTC
-	TRBJ1-3	-	TRBV14	CASSQDRNTIYF	TGTGCCAGCAGCCAAGATCGGAACACCATATATTTT
TRBD1	TRBJ2-7	-	TRBV6-5	CASSSGTGYEQYF	TGTGCCAGCAGTTCCGGGACAGGGTACGAGCAGTACTTC
-	TRBJ2-6	-	TRBV19	CASSIDFGFSGANVLTF	TGTGCCAGTAGTATAGATTTCGGGTTCTCTGGGGCCAACGTCCTGACTTTC
-	TRBJ1-2	-	TRBV6-6	CASRARSHGYTF	TGTGCCAGCAGGGCCCGATCGCATGGCTACACCTTC
-	TRBJ1-5	-	TRBV18	CASSLQGNQPQHF	TGTGCCAGCTCACTACAGGGTAATCAGCCCCAGCATTTT
TRBD2	TRBJ2-3	-	TRBV19	CASGGGSTDTQYF	TGTGCCAGTGGGGGGGGGAGCACAGATACGCAGTATTTT
-	TRBJ2-3	-	TRBV11-3	CASAPGLSTDTQYF	TGTGCCAGTGCCCCGGGACTGAGCACAGATACGCAGTATTTT
-	TRBJ1-4	-	TRBV18	CASSPRVATNEKLFF	TGTGCCAGCTCACCAAGGGTTGCAACTAATGAAAAACTGTTTTTT
-	TRBJ2-2	once	TRBV6-1	CASSEAQGQGFHTGELFF	TGTGCCAGCAGTGAAGCGCAGGGGCAGGGTTTCCACACCGGGGAGCTGTTTTTT
-	TRBJ2-1	-	TRBV6-7	CASSSLTWNEQFF	TGTGCCAGCAGTTCCCTGACATGGAATGAGCAGTTCTTC
-	TRBJ1-5	-	TRBV5-6	CASSLRSNQPQHF	TGTGCCAGCAGCTTGCGCAGCAATCAGCCCCAGCATTTT